This passage covers 12 T cell receptor beta chains from one sample sequenced in a study of blood T cell repertoires in COVID-19. TCRdb's table, derived via immunoSEQ multiplex PCR, lists solely in-frame clones and lacks some. The sample includes approximately 26,000 clones, roughly 84% of them seen just once. The sequenced sample was peripheral blood. The receptors derive from a human donor in a cohort sampled during active COVID-19.

This CDR3 is CASSPLAGALRGYTF. As DNA, the CDR3 is TGTGCCAGCAGCCCACTCGCGGGGGCTCTCAGGGGCTACACCTTC. This chain links TRBV5-5 with TRBJ1-2; maybe TRBD1 (6 bases). Germline V gene data show CDR1 as SGHKS and CDR2 as YYEKEE (reference sequence). The CDR3 consists of 15 residues. V was trimmed by 4 bases and J by 8 bases, leaving 21 bases between them.

The rearrangement links TRBV27 to TRBJ2-3; D perhaps matches TRBD2 (5 bases). The V end was cut by 2 bases, the J end by 6 bases, with 18 bases between. CDR1 is MNHEY, CDR2 SMNVEV, per germline (reference sequence). The CDR3 is made up of 16 amino acids. The chain's CDR3 is CASSLGSGTGRDTQYF. The CDR3, as DNA: TGTGCCAGCAGTTTAGGGTCCGGCACGGGAAGGGATACGCAGTATTTT.

The V and J genes are TRBV21-1 and TRBJ2-5; the DNA was not compared with TRBD2, the D call given in the table. TRBV21-1 counts as a pseudogene. The CDR3 has 20 residues. CDR3 in amino acids: CASSEDMRGTSGGTPKTQYF. Here the CDR3 DNA reads TGTGCCAGCAGCGAGGACATGAGGGGGACTAGCGGGGGGACCCCAAAGACCCAGTACTTC.

This chain connects TRBV12-3 or TRBV12-4 to TRBJ2-2, with 8 bases fitting TRBD2. V was clipped by 11 bases and J by 3 bases; unmatched bases: 5. The CDR3 extends over 13 amino acids. CDR3 coding DNA: TGTGCCGGCGGGGGGCTGGACACCGGGGAGCTGTTTTTT. This sequence encodes CAGGGLDTGELFF.

This clone turned up a few times. The chain joins TRBV7-9 to TRBJ1-1; D gene uncertain. The V gene's germline CDR1 is SEHNR and CDR2 FQNEAQ (reference sequence). V was trimmed by 6 bases and J by 5 bases, leaving 7 bases between them. The CDR3 length is 11 residues. This CDR3 reads CASRWETEAFF. The CDR3 nucleotides are TGTGCCAGCAGGTGGGAGACTGAAGCTTTCTTT.

The chain employs TRBV6-5 and TRBJ2-7; 8 bases are shared with TRBD1. J gave up 6 bases and V 8 bases, and 9 bases lay outside the gene matches. Per germline, CDR1 MNHEY and CDR2 SVGAGI. The CDR3 loop spans 13 amino acids. CDR3 DNA: TGTGCCAGCGGAGACAGGGGTCGGTTCGAGCAGTACTTC. Translated, it gives CASGDRGRFEQYF.

The CDR3 DNA reads TGTGCCAGTAGTCCACCTGGGGGGACAGCTAAAACCCTTGCCAAGGATGGCTACACCTTC. It is translated as CASSPPGGTAKTLAKDGYTF. The chain links TRBV19 to TRBJ1-2, with 7 positions matching TRBD1. Germline V lookup: CDR1 LNHDA, CDR2 SQIVND (reference sequence). V lost 5 bases and J lost 6; bases outside the gene matches: 27. CDR3 size: 20 residues.

The V gene is TRBV5-4, the J gene TRBJ2-6; 11 bases are a match to TRBD2. This CDR3 is built from 15 residues. Germline CDR1 and CDR2: SGHNT and YYREEE (reference sequence). Germline trimming cut 4 bases from V and 12 bases from J; bases unmatched to any gene: 9. CDR3 amino acids: CASSDNSGGVSVLTF. In DNA form, the CDR3 reads TGTGCCAGCAGCGATAATAGCGGGGGGGTAAGCGTCCTGACTTTC.

The rearrangement uses TRBV7-2 and TRBJ1-2; D unclear. The CDR3 has 11 residues. Trimming took 8 bases from V and 8 from J, leaving 12 bases between them. CDR1 SGHTA and CDR2 FQGNSA come from the germline V gene. Here the CDR3 DNA reads TGTGCCAGCCTAGGATTAATAGGCTACACCTTC. It encodes CASLGLIGYTF.

The J gene is TRBJ2-1, the V gene TRBV10-2; 7 bases line up with TRBD2. The CDR3 runs to 15 residues. Germline V gene lookup returns CDR1 WSHSY and CDR2 SAAADI. Unmatched junction bases numbered 12, after V lost 8 bases and J lost 5 bases. CDR3 nucleotides: TGCGCCAGCGCCTGGGAACCTAGCGGAAACAATGAGCAGTTCTTC. Its protein product is CASAWEPSGNNEQFF.

The V call is TRBV19, the J call TRBJ1-2; 8 positions agree with TRBD1. Trimming at V came to 7 bases and at J to 4 bases, leaving 5 bases not matched to a gene. CDR3 length: 13 amino acids. Per the germline V gene, CDR1 is LNHDA and CDR2 is SQIVND (reference sequence). CDR3 bases: TGTGCCAGTACCCCAGGGGGCAGCTATGGCTACACCTTC. Amino acids: CASTPGGSYGYTF.

The chain is built from TRBV19 and TRBJ1-3, with D hard to call. V dropped 9 bases and J dropped 0 bases, with 9 bases sitting between them. The germline V gene has CDR1 LNHDA and CDR2 SQIVND (reference sequence). The CDR3 length is 13 residues. This CDR3 reads CASGSASGNTIYF. CDR3 DNA sequence: TGTGCCAGCGGTAGTGCCTCTGGAAACACCATATATTTT.